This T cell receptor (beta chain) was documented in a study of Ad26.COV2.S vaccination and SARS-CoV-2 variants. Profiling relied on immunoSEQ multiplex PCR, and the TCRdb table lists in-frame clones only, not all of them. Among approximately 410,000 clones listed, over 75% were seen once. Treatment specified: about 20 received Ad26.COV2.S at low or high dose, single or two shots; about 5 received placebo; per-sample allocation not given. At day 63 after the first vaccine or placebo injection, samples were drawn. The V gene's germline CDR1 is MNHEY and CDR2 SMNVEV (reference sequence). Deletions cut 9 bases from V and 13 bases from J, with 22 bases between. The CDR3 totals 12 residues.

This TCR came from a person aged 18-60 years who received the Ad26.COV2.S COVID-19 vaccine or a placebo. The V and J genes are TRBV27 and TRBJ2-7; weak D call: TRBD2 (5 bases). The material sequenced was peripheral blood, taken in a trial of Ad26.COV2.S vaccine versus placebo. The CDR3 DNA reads TGTGCCAGTGCACTAGGAGCAGGCCCTCCTTACTTC. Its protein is CASALGAGPPYF.